The 13 T cell receptor beta chains given below trace back to one sample, sequenced in a study of OX40 agonist ivuxolimab in advanced cancers. Measured with immunoSEQ multiplex PCR; TCRdb has only the in-frame clones, and not every one. The data contain 9,500 to 12,000 clones, about 90% of them singletons. The material sequenced was CD4+ or CD8+ T cells sorted from blood, taken in a trial of the OX40 agonist ivuxolimab. All receptors come from an adult with an advanced solid tumor such as melanoma, head and neck, liver or kidney cancer.

This sequence joins TRBV6-6 and TRBJ1-5, with 8 positions matching TRBD1. Germline V lookup: CDR1 MNHNY, CDR2 SVGAGI (reference sequence). This CDR3 is built from 14 residues. V lost 3 bases to trimming and J lost 6 bases; unmatched junction nucleotides: 4. The CDR3 spells CASSYSQGGQPQHF. For the CDR3, the DNA is TGTGCCAGCAGTTATTCACAGGGGGGTCAGCCCCAGCATTTT.

This rearrangement joins TRBV6-4 to TRBJ2-1; TRBD2 matches at 12 bases. Trimming at V came to 6 bases and at J to 7 bases, leaving 7 bases not matched to a gene. Germline V gene sequence: CDR1 MRHNA, CDR2 SNTAGT. CDR3 length equals 15 residues. In DNA form, the CDR3 reads TGTGCCAGCAGAGCCCTAGCGGGGGGGCCGAATGAGCAGTTCTTC. It yields the protein CASRALAGGPNEQFF.

V gene TRBV9 combines with J gene TRBJ1-1; the match to TRBD1 covers 7 bases. Per germline, CDR1 SGDLS and CDR2 YYNGEE. With 0 bases clipped from V and 7 bases from J, the junction kept 3 bases outside the gene matches. The CDR3 consists of 13 residues. The CDR3 region is CASSVVTGNEAFF. The CDR3 nucleotides read TGTGCCAGCAGCGTAGTGACAGGGAATGAAGCTTTCTTT.

This clone has a handful of counts. V usage is TRBV7-9 and J usage is TRBJ2-3; possible D gene TRBD2, 6 bases. This CDR3 has 17 amino acids. The germline V gene has CDR1 SEHNR and CDR2 FQNEAQ (reference sequence). The V and J ends lost 4 bases and 6 bases respectively, with 23 bases between them. CDR3 protein: CASSSQITSKNEDTQYF. The CDR3 region has the DNA TGTGCCAGCAGCTCCCAGATTACTAGCAAAAACGAGGATACGCAGTATTTT.

In DNA form, the CDR3 reads TGTGCCACAATTGGGGGAAATGGCTACACCTTC. Its translation: CATIGGNGYTF. This sequence joins TRBV19 and TRBJ1-2; perhaps TRBD1 as D (5 bases). The germline gives CDR1 LNHDA, CDR2 SQIVND (reference sequence). Trimming took off 10 bases at V and 6 bases at J, with 12 bases between the two ends. The CDR3 has 11 amino acids.

The J gene is TRBJ2-5, the V gene TRBV10-3; possibly TRBD2 for D (6 bases). Trimming removed 0 bases at V and 4 bases at J, with 12 bases between. This CDR3 is built from 15 residues. The germline gives CDR1 ENHRY, CDR2 SYGVKD. CDR3 nucleotide sequence: TGTGCCATCAGTGAGTCGTTACTAGCCCCAGAGACCCAGTACTTC. Its translation is CAISESLLAPETQYF.

This chain uses TRBV7-9 with TRBJ2-7, with a weak D call TRBD1 (5 bases). With 5 bases removed from V and 1 base from J, the gap between germline ends came to 9 bases. The CDR3 consists of 13 residues. Germline V gene sequence: CDR1 SEHNR, CDR2 FQNEAQ (reference sequence). CDR3 sequence (DNA): TGTGCCAGCAGCCCGGACAATTCCTACGAGCAGTACTTC. Its protein is CASSPDNSYEQYF.

By proportion, this clone is medium-sized. The chain couples TRBV5-5 to TRBJ1-5, with TRBD1 identical over 7 bases. The CDR3 spans 15 residues. The V segment lost 3 bases and the J segment 6 bases; nucleotides outside the gene matches: 9. Germline CDR1 is SGHKS and CDR2 is YYEKEE (reference sequence). The CDR3 DNA follows: TGTGCCAGCAGCTCAACAGGGGATGGAGGTCAGCCCCAGCATTTT. It translates to CASSSTGDGGQPQHF.

This clone was seen just once. V is TRBV7-9 and J is TRBJ2-2, with 8 bases matching TRBD1. The CDR3 sequence is 19 residues long. The V gene's germline CDR1 is SEHNR and CDR2 FQNEAQ (reference sequence). The ends lost 4 bases at V and 7 bases at J; junction bases unmatched: 20. CDR3 region: CASSSRTDRGLTFLGELFF. CDR3 in DNA: TGTGCCAGCAGCTCAAGGACAGACAGGGGTCTAACCTTCCTCGGGGAGCTGTTTTTT.

This chain joins TRBV27 and TRBJ2-7; no reliable D call. The CDR3 sequence is 11 residues long. Trimming removed 8 bases from V and 3 bases from J, with 8 bases in between. Looked up from germline, CDR1 is MNHEY and CDR2 is SMNVEV (reference sequence). CDR3 coding DNA: TGTGCCAGCCGCGTGGGCTACGAGCAGTACTTC. It specifies CASRVGYEQYF.

This rearrangement joins TRBV4-1 to TRBJ2-2; no clear D gene. Germline CDR1 reads MGHRA; CDR2 reads YSYEKL. Trimming took 0 bases from V and 2 from J, leaving 4 bases between them. CDR3 length: 14 amino acids. CDR3 nucleotide sequence: TGCGCCAGCAGCCAAGATCTTAACACCGGGGAGCTGTTTTTT. Translation gives CASSQDLNTGELFF.

V usage is TRBV7-9 and J usage is TRBJ1-3; 7 nucleotides line up with TRBD1. The germline gives CDR1 SEHNR, CDR2 FQNEAQ (reference sequence). The CDR3 runs 14 residues. V lost 1 base to trimming and J lost 4 bases; unmatched junction nucleotides: 1. CDR3 DNA: TGTGCCAGCAGCTTAGGGACAGGAGGAAACACCATATATTTT. Its protein product is CASSLGTGGNTIYF.

V and J are TRBV4-2 and TRBJ2-7; D may be TRBD2 (5 bases). The germline gives CDR1 LGHNA, CDR2 YNFKEQ. Trimming removed 3 bases at V and 10 bases at J, with 16 bases between. The CDR3 is 13 residues long. The CDR3 nucleotides are TGTGCCAGCAGCCAGGGAGAGGACCGGGATCAGTACTTC. Amino acid sequence: CASSQGEDRDQYF.